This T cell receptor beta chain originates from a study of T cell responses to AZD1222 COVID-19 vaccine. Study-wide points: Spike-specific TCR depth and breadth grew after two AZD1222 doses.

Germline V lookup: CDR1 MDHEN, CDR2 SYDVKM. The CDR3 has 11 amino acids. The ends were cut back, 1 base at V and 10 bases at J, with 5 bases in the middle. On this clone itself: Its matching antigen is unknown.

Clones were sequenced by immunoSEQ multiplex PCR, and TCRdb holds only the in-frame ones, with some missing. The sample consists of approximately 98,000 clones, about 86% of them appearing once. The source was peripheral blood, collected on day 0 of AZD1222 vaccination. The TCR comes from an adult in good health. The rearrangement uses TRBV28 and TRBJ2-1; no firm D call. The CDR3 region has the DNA TGTGCCAGCAGTTTATTGGGCGAGCAGTTCTTC. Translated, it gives CASSLLGEQFF. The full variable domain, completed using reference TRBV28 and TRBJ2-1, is DVKVTQSSRYLVKRTGEKVFLECVQDMDHENMFWYRQDPGLGLRLIYFSYDVKMKEKGDIPEGYSVSREKKERFSLILESASTNQTSMYLCASSLLGEQFFGPGTRLTVL.